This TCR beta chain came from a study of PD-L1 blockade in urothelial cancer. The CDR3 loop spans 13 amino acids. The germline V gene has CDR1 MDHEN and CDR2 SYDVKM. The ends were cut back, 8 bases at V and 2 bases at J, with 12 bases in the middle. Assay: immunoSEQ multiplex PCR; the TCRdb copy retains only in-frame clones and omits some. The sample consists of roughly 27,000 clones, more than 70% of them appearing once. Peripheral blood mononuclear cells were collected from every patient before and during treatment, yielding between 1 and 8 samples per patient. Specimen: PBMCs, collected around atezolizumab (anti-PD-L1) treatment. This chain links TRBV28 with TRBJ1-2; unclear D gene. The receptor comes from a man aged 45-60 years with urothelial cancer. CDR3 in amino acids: CASVRETNYGYTF. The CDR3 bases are TGTGCCAGCGTTCGGGAGACCAACTATGGCTACACCTTC.